This TCR beta chain was recorded in a study of shared clonotypes between healthy human individuals. The overall study: Two women and a few men aged 18 to 49 served as donors. The study's findings and limits: Depth was large, yet rarefaction showed that sorted-subset sequencing was incomplete. Generation of non-shared clonotypes was less probable than generation of clonotypes shared by all four donors.

The CDR3 length is 16 residues. The V gene lost 6 bases and the J gene lost 3 bases, with 20 bases spanning the gap. Germline V gives CDR1 MDHEN, CDR2 SYDVKM. Comments on this clone: Its specificity is unknown.

Clones were read by immunoSEQ multiplex PCR, and TCRdb kept only the in-frame ones, dropping some. This table holds approximately 1,500,000 clones, roughly 96% found once. The sequence was obtained from a man aged 25-40 years in good health. The sequencing input was naive CD4+ T cells sorted from blood. As to subset: CD45RA+ positively selected. The chain combines TRBV28 with TRBJ1-1; possible D gene TRBD1, 5 bases. CDR3 sequence: CASSPDKPGRDTEAFF. DNA for the CDR3: TGTGCCAGCAGCCCGGACAAGCCTGGGAGGGACACTGAAGCTTTCTTT.